The T cell receptor (beta chain) described here comes from a study of cytomegalovirus exposure and HLA in healthy donors (dated by TCRdb to about 2017). About the full investigation: According to an earlier analysis of a few hundred of the donors, roughly 180 million T cells yielded 117 million unique TCR beta sequences and approximately 280 Gb of sequence data. About 300 gigabases of sequencing data and 70 million to 85 million unique TCR sequences were included in an early release covering roughly 600 HLA-typed donors. The genetic ancestry cluster associated with self-reported Caucasian donors included 81% of the 398 genotyped donors. The study aimed to test whether signatures of past pathogen exposure could be identified by cataloging public T cell receptors. The study used immunosequencing to profile the T cell repertoires of several hundred subjects and linked those repertoires to cytomegalovirus serostatus. Along with the approximately 600-subject first cohort, a separate validation cohort of over 90 different subjects was used. To predict cytomegalovirus infection status, the study combined high-throughput TCR immunosequencing, statistical association of individual TCRs with disease status, and machine learning. In a later analysis, previously published TCR beta repertoires from 670 or so donors were re-analyzed and high-resolution HLA genotyping was added so that TCR occurrence patterns could be studied. Rather than using new phenotypic data, the later analysis identified candidate immune exposures from TCR beta sequences and from how often those sequences occurred across donors. An earlier analysis of fewer than 700 of the donors applied high-throughput TCR beta sequencing to assess whether each TCR beta V gene segment acted as functional or pseudogenic. Alongside the repertoire data, information on donor age, sex, ethnicity and CMV serostatus was compiled. A later genetic analysis used genome-wide SNP genotypes for 398 of the 666 donors, treating that subset as a discovery cohort. All discovery cohort repertoires had been generated on a single sequencing platform. Class I and class II HLA loci were covered by the typing at four-digit resolution. Typing coverage varied by locus: roughly 620-640 donors for A, B, C, DRB1 and DQB1; roughly 560 for DQA1; approximately 610 for DPA1; roughly 470 for DPB1. A few DR-DQ haplotypes were handled as single units for association and clustering because linkage in the cohort was strong. Among about 390 genotyped donors of the cohort, an average of approximately 250,000 unique TCR beta nucleotide sequences were sequenced per donor, around 18% of them non-productive.

Notes on this clone: The clone's antigen remains unknown. Base qualities are not at hand, and no much larger clone is one base apart.

Library creation used the immunoSEQ multiplex PCR assay. A mixture of 60 forward primers for TCR Vbeta segments and 13 reverse primers for TCR Jbeta segments was used in the multiplex PCR. The CDR3 region of rearranged TCR beta genes was amplified from genomic DNA by a multiplex PCR assay. The amplified TCR beta libraries were sequenced on the Illumina HiSeq System as 87-base-pair reads. The published analysis was carried out like this. In a later analysis, 70 million to 95 million unique TCR beta chains were counted across the 500 to 850 repertoires, and roughly 10 million of these chains were shared by at least two donors. Raw reads were error-corrected and collapsed into unique sequences by a nearest-neighbor algorithm in which closely related sequences were merged to remove PCR and sequencing errors. CDR3 sequences were aligned to IMGT reference sequences to assign V, D and J gene segments. Each retained sequence needed at least a six-nucleotide match to both a V gene segment and a J gene segment. Rearrangements were classified as productive when the CDR3 lacked stop codons and remained in frame with V and J, and all other rearrangements were classified as non-productive. CDR3 was defined by IMGT convention, running from the second conserved V-encoded cysteine to the conserved J-encoded phenylalanine. In an earlier analysis of more than 550 of the donors, sequences lacking an unambiguous match to a single V gene segment were excluded. In an earlier analysis of roughly 500 of the donors, V segments were called functional above 56.7% productive rearrangements and were called segregating when the between-donor standard deviation exceeded 5%. A statistical classification framework was built to diagnose cytomegalovirus status from the catalog of TCR beta chain sequences. V and J gene assignment, in a later analysis, came from comparing TCR nucleotide sequences with IMGT/GENE-DB human TR gene sequences. A later analysis assigned CDR3 sequences and most-parsimonious VDJ recombination scenarios with the TCRdist pipeline. In a later analysis, each TCR beta chain was defined by its CDR3 amino acid sequence together with its V-gene family, and reads without a unique V-gene family were excluded. As a way to deal with suspected cross-contamination and a sequencing artifact, a later analysis dropped over 550 nucleotide sequences that were highly shared and had low generation probability. For each public chain, a later analysis derived a clonal expansion index from normalized ranks of inferred template counts within each repertoire. Generation probabilities in a later analysis came from a VDJ recombination model fitted to out-of-frame rearrangements, and those results were checked against IGoR. In a later analysis, hypergeometric tests were used to score TCR-TCR, TCR-HLA and TCR-CMV co-occurrence, with a repertoire-size bias correction applied to TCR pairs. In a later analysis, false discovery rates were estimated by permuting HLA or CMV assignments 20 times. In a later analysis, co-occurring TCRs were grouped using DBSCAN, with TCRdist sequence similarity added in when clustering inside HLA-allele-positive subsets. Co-occurrence clustering excluded repertoires with fewer than 30,000 or more than 120,000 public chains, plus five with anomalous nucleotide sharing. TCRdb obtained this table from immuneACCESS and retained in-frame rearrangements with V and J assigned. These tables miss some clones; where compared with another copy, unresolved V genes account for less than half of the shortfall, and the remainder is unexplained. V, J and clone size were drawn from that table, and D and trimming were deduced from the DNA. This sample has some 180,000 clones in its table, and 76% of those were observed once. The top ten clonotypes cover around 1.6% of the sample.

There are 14 amino acids in the CDR3, from cysteine to phenylalanine inclusive. Only CDR3 DNA is held: 42 bases, read in frame from base 1. From a lookup of the germline V gene (reference sequence), CDR1 and CDR2 are MNHEY and SMNVEV. From V the trimming removes 5 bases and from J it removes 6 bases, while the gene matches leave 6 bases of the junction unaccounted for. Broad study findings and their caveats: In a later analysis, the rate of TCR association differed among HLA loci, with DRB1 alleles having the most associated TCRs and HLA-C alleles having the fewest. In vitro tests confirmed that three of the cytomegalovirus-associated TCR beta chains recognize cytomegalovirus antigens. In a later analysis, several top co-occurrence clusters were reported to appear linked to parvovirus B19, influenza, CMV and Epstein-Barr virus. According to a later analysis, most CMV-associated TCR beta chains appeared to be HLA-restricted, and the HLA associations seemed to be driven largely by CMV exposure. Because some donors lacked HLA typing at each locus, the association tests relied only on the typed subset. In a later analysis, HLA-associated TCR beta chains showed more clonal expansion and lower generation probabilities than non-associated chains that were equally common. Specific HLA alleles were associated with 15,000 to 20,000 TCR beta sequences at a false discovery rate of 0.05 in a later analysis. An association between a missense DCLRE1C variant and V-gene and J-gene trimming of TCR beta chains was found in a later genetic analysis and replicated in an independent cohort. Most TCR sequences were observed very rarely across donors, whereas some public TCRs were present in many individuals. The classifier was reported to diagnose cytomegalovirus status with high specificity and sensitivity in both the original and validation cohorts. Strong co-occurrence of HLA alleles, especially DR and DQ, made assigning TCR associations to individual alleles difficult. Only TCR beta chains were sequenced in this cohort, and the absence of alpha or paired-chain data limited detectable features. A cluster of highly shared sequence variants was judged likely to represent a technical artifact of the sequencing pipeline. The earlier analysis of nearly 600 of the donors excluded some 15 rarely observed V segments, including chromosome 9 orphons, because counts were too low. According to the authors, the approach could potentially be generalized to other disease states and immunological phenotypes. In a later genetic analysis, fewer N-insertions in productive TCRs were reported among donors in an Asian-associated ancestry cluster than the roughly 700-donor mean. The presence/absence analyses assumed that sequencing depth was roughly uniform across donors, and that assumption may not be true. The only immune exposure information available for the cohort was CMV serostatus. A total of 164 TCR beta chains were listed by the study as associated with cytomegalovirus. Because the 87-base-pair reads could not distinguish some IMGT-functional V segments, including TRBV6-2 and TRBV6-3, those segments were excluded. A further reported finding was that TCR beta sequences accurately predicted the HLA-A and HLA-B alleles for most subjects in the first cohort. In an earlier analysis of some 640 of the donors, most TCR beta V segments were observed in productive rearrangements about 87% or about 30% of the time, broadly matching IMGT annotations. Correlated functional status among segregating V segments might be attributable to linkage disequilibrium, but an unknown experimental factor could not be ruled out.

The cohort was made up of approximately 670 healthy bone marrow donors. At the time of sampling, all cohort members were nominally healthy, though unrecorded immune exposures were likely present. The donor tested CMV seronegative and was one of the 352 seronegative cohort members. A peripheral blood sample was collected from each donor, and TCR beta sequencing was performed on peripheral blood mononuclear cells. Genomic DNA extraction from the blood cell samples was performed with the Qiagen DNeasy Blood Extraction Kit. The TCR sequence derives from a man aged 18 to 30 in good health and CMV-seronegative. This sequence uses TRBV27 and TRBJ1-1, with TRBD1 matching 10 junction bases. The sequenced material came from PBMCs. The DNA sequence is given as TGTGCCAGCAGTATGACAGGGGGCGCCGCTGAAGCTTTCTTT. Its protein reads: CASSMTGGAAEAFF.